A selection of T cell receptor beta chains follows, all from one sample in a study of blood T cell repertoires in COVID-19. Generated by immunoSEQ multiplex PCR, the TCRdb table keeps only in-frame clones and is missing some. The sample has around 47,000 clones, around 90% seen once. Sequenced input: peripheral blood. These receptors were collected from a man aged 50-60 years with active COVID-19. Each CDR3 is given with its conserved first and last residue. Fields, in order: D gene, J gene, V gene, clone size, CDR3 protein, CDR3 DNA. A D gene is named only where the DNA matches it firmly. Size is omitted from some rows. Given values are once, few, many or a class for expanded clones.

d_gene: -; j_gene: TRBJ1-2; v_gene: TRBV3-1/TRBV3-2; abundance: -; CDR3aa: CASSQGTMRYGYTF; CDR3nt: TGTGCCAGCAGCCAGGGGACAATGAGGTATGGCTACACCTTC
d_gene: TRBD1; j_gene: TRBJ2-1; v_gene: TRBV2; abundance: once; CDR3aa: CASSEIPTGGDNEQFF; CDR3nt: TGTGCCAGCAGTGAGATCCCGACAGGGGGGGACAATGAGCAGTTCTTC
d_gene: -; j_gene: TRBJ2-5; v_gene: TRBV2; abundance: -; CDR3aa: CASSEGYATETQYF; CDR3nt: TGTGCCAGTTCCGAGGGCTACGCGACAGAGACCCAGTACTTC
d_gene: -; j_gene: TRBJ2-5; v_gene: TRBV30; abundance: few; CDR3aa: CAAGSPGLGLGETQYF; CDR3nt: TGTGCTGCTGGGTCCCCTGGCTTGGGCTTGGGAGAGACCCAGTACTTC
d_gene: TRBD1; j_gene: TRBJ1-3; v_gene: TRBV6-5; abundance: -; CDR3aa: CASRRQGLENTIYF; CDR3nt: TGTGCCAGCAGGAGACAGGGATTGGAAAACACCATATATTTT
d_gene: -; j_gene: TRBJ2-1; v_gene: TRBV9; abundance: -; CDR3aa: CASSVAGAYLDEQFF; CDR3nt: TGTGCCAGCAGCGTAGCGGGAGCCTATTTGGATGAGCAGTTCTTC
d_gene: -; j_gene: TRBJ2-1; v_gene: TRBV27; abundance: medium-sized; CDR3aa: CASSLFGGPADEQFF; CDR3nt: TGTGCCAGCAGTTTATTCGGAGGGCCAGCCGATGAGCAGTTCTTC
d_gene: -; j_gene: TRBJ1-6; v_gene: TRBV5-1; abundance: few; CDR3aa: CASSPEGGRNSPLHF; CDR3nt: TGCGCCAGCAGCCCGGAGGGGGGGCGGAATTCACCCCTCCACTTT
d_gene: -; j_gene: TRBJ2-1; v_gene: TRBV27; abundance: -; CDR3aa: CASSLYTDNEQFF; CDR3nt: TGTGCCAGCAGTTTATATACAGATAATGAGCAGTTCTTC
d_gene: TRBD2; j_gene: TRBJ2-1; v_gene: TRBV19; abundance: -; CDR3aa: CASSIPWTSENRHEQFF; CDR3nt: TGTGCCAGTAGTATCCCTTGGACTAGCGAAAACAGGCATGAGCAGTTCTTC
d_gene: -; j_gene: TRBJ2-6; v_gene: TRBV7-3; abundance: -; CDR3aa: CASSRTAGTGANVLTF; CDR3nt: TGTGCCAGCAGTCGGACTGCCGGCACTGGGGCCAACGTCCTGACTTTC
d_gene: -; j_gene: TRBJ2-4; v_gene: TRBV15; abundance: -; CDR3aa: CATSRYGQTLNIQYF; CDR3nt: TGTGCCACCAGCAGATACGGACAGACCCTAAACATTCAGTACTTC
d_gene: TRBD1; j_gene: TRBJ1-3; v_gene: TRBV12-3/TRBV12-4; abundance: -; CDR3aa: CASRRQGGNTIYF; CDR3nt: TGTGCCAGCAGGCGACAGGGTGGGAACACCATATATTTT
d_gene: -; j_gene: TRBJ2-7; v_gene: TRBV6-5; abundance: -; CDR3aa: CASRMAREAYEQYF; CDR3nt: TGTGCCAGCAGGATGGCCAGGGAGGCCTACGAGCAGTACTTC
d_gene: -; j_gene: TRBJ2-1; v_gene: TRBV2; abundance: few; CDR3aa: CASRLGGSYNEQFF; CDR3nt: TGTGCCAGCAGACTAGGGGGCTCCTACAATGAGCAGTTCTTC
d_gene: TRBD1; j_gene: TRBJ2-3; v_gene: TRBV19; abundance: -; CDR3aa: CASSLTGVPDTQYF; CDR3nt: TGTGCCAGTAGCTTGACAGGGGTCCCAGATACGCAGTATTTT
d_gene: TRBD1; j_gene: TRBJ2-1; v_gene: TRBV5-1; abundance: -; CDR3aa: CASSLGQGYNEQFF; CDR3nt: TGCGCCAGCAGCTTGGGACAGGGTTACAATGAGCAGTTCTTC
d_gene: TRBD2; j_gene: TRBJ2-7; v_gene: TRBV4-3; abundance: -; CDR3aa: CASSSYVLGGSDEQYF; CDR3nt: TGCGCCAGCAGCTCGTACGTTCTGGGCGGGAGCGACGAGCAGTACTTC
d_gene: TRBD2; j_gene: TRBJ2-7; v_gene: TRBV4-2; abundance: -; CDR3aa: CASSQVTAGGPEQYF; CDR3nt: TGTGCCAGCAGCCAAGTTACGGCGGGAGGGCCCGAGCAGTACTTC
d_gene: -; j_gene: TRBJ1-2; v_gene: TRBV5-1; abundance: -; CDR3aa: CASSPGTSLPYGYTF; CDR3nt: TGCGCCAGCAGCCCGGGGACATCCCTTCCCTATGGCTACACCTTC
d_gene: -; j_gene: TRBJ2-6; v_gene: TRBV30; abundance: -; CDR3aa: CAWREGNPTGANVLTF; CDR3nt: TGTGCCTGGAGGGAGGGTAACCCAACCGGGGCCAACGTCCTGACTTTC
d_gene: TRBD2; j_gene: TRBJ2-3; v_gene: TRBV2; abundance: -; CDR3aa: CASRATSGKGDTQYF; CDR3nt: TGTGCCAGCAGGGCGACTAGCGGGAAAGGGGATACGCAGTATTTT
d_gene: TRBD1; j_gene: TRBJ1-6; v_gene: TRBV4-2; abundance: -; CDR3aa: CASSQAMDRARSPLHF; CDR3nt: TGTGCCAGCAGCCAAGCCATGGACAGGGCCCGTTCACCCCTCCACTTT
d_gene: TRBD2; j_gene: TRBJ2-1; v_gene: TRBV3-1/TRBV3-2; abundance: -; CDR3aa: CASSQVLAGPYNEQFF; CDR3nt: TGTGCCAGCAGCCAGGTCCTAGCGGGGCCCTACAATGAGCAGTTCTTC
d_gene: -; j_gene: TRBJ2-1; v_gene: TRBV5-1; abundance: -; CDR3aa: CASSLMGGGAYNEQFF; CDR3nt: TGCGCCAGCAGCTTGATGGGAGGAGGCGCCTACAATGAGCAGTTCTTC
d_gene: -; j_gene: TRBJ1-2; v_gene: TRBV28; abundance: -; CDR3aa: CASSFYRAKFRGNYGYTF; CDR3nt: TGTGCCAGCAGTTTCTATCGCGCAAAATTTAGGGGCAACTATGGCTACACCTTC
d_gene: -; j_gene: TRBJ1-2; v_gene: TRBV27; abundance: -; CDR3aa: CASSLSTGIRYGYTF; CDR3nt: TGTGCCAGCAGTTTATCAACAGGGATTCGCTATGGCTACACCTTC
d_gene: -; j_gene: TRBJ2-3; v_gene: TRBV19; abundance: -; CDR3aa: CASSGRPSTDTQYF; CDR3nt: TGTGCCAGTAGCGGCAGGCCCAGCACAGATACGCAGTATTTT
d_gene: -; j_gene: TRBJ2-7; v_gene: TRBV29-1; abundance: once; CDR3aa: CSVEGGPRSYEQYF; CDR3nt: TGCAGCGTTGAAGGCGGCCCAAGGTCCTACGAGCAGTACTTC
d_gene: -; j_gene: TRBJ1-2; v_gene: TRBV12-3/TRBV12-4; abundance: -; CDR3aa: CASSPTQEGGYTF; CDR3nt: TGTGCCAGCAGTCCCACCCAAGAGGGTGGCTACACCTTC
d_gene: -; j_gene: TRBJ1-2; v_gene: TRBV4-3; abundance: -; CDR3aa: CASSPTVNYGYTF; CDR3nt: TGCGCCAGCAGCCCGACAGTGAACTATGGCTACACCTTC
d_gene: TRBD2; j_gene: TRBJ2-3; v_gene: TRBV10-2; abundance: -; CDR3aa: CASSRLAGGTDTQYF; CDR3nt: TGCGCCAGCAGCCGACTAGCGGGGGGCACAGATACGCAGTATTTT
d_gene: TRBD2; j_gene: TRBJ2-1; v_gene: TRBV7-2; abundance: -; CDR3aa: CASSTPGTSVNEQFF; CDR3nt: TGTGCCAGCAGCACCCCCGGGACTAGCGTAAATGAGCAGTTCTTC
d_gene: -; j_gene: TRBJ2-3; v_gene: TRBV12-3/TRBV12-4; abundance: -; CDR3aa: CASSLTSLAQYF; CDR3nt: TGTGCCAGCAGTTTAACCAGTCTTGCGCAGTATTTT
d_gene: -; j_gene: TRBJ1-1; v_gene: TRBV27; abundance: -; CDR3aa: CASSLSRQTYEAFF; CDR3nt: TGTGCCAGCAGTTTATCGAGACAGACTTATGAAGCTTTCTTT
d_gene: TRBD1; j_gene: TRBJ1-3; v_gene: TRBV6-5; abundance: few; CDR3aa: CASRTQQGDGNTIYF; CDR3nt: TGTGCCAGCAGGACCCAACAGGGGGACGGAAACACCATATATTTT
d_gene: -; j_gene: TRBJ1-5; v_gene: TRBV6-5; abundance: -; CDR3aa: CASTGSLNQPQHF; CDR3nt: TGTGCCAGCACGGGAAGTCTCAATCAGCCCCAGCATTTT
d_gene: -; j_gene: TRBJ1-1; v_gene: TRBV7-9; abundance: once; CDR3aa: CASSPFRGHAEAFF; CDR3nt: TGTGCCAGCAGCCCCTTCAGGGGCCACGCTGAAGCTTTCTTT
d_gene: -; j_gene: TRBJ1-2; v_gene: TRBV30; abundance: once; CDR3aa: CAWTSKGLLGYGYTF; CDR3nt: TGTGCCTGGACCTCTAAGGGACTTCTTGGCTATGGCTACACCTTC
d_gene: -; j_gene: TRBJ1-1; v_gene: TRBV27; abundance: -; CDR3aa: CASSRTANTEAFF; CDR3nt: TGTGCCAGCAGTCGGACAGCGAACACTGAAGCTTTCTTT
d_gene: -; j_gene: TRBJ2-3; v_gene: TRBV20-1; abundance: -; CDR3aa: CSASSRLEYSTDTQYF; CDR3nt: TGCAGTGCTAGTTCTCGACTAGAATATAGCACAGATACGCAGTATTTT
d_gene: -; j_gene: TRBJ2-5; v_gene: TRBV4-1; abundance: -; CDR3aa: CASSQGWEEKETQYF; CDR3nt: TGCGCCAGCAGCCAAGGATGGGAGGAAAAAGAGACCCAGTACTTC
d_gene: TRBD1; j_gene: TRBJ1-4; v_gene: TRBV28; abundance: once; CDR3aa: CASSYRQGALGEKLFF; CDR3nt: TGTGCCAGCAGTTATCGACAGGGGGCGCTGGGTGAAAAACTGTTTTTT
d_gene: -; j_gene: TRBJ2-3; v_gene: TRBV5-1; abundance: -; CDR3aa: CASSLLGGEDTQYF; CDR3nt: TGCGCCAGCAGCTTGCTAGGGGGTGAGGATACGCAGTATTTT